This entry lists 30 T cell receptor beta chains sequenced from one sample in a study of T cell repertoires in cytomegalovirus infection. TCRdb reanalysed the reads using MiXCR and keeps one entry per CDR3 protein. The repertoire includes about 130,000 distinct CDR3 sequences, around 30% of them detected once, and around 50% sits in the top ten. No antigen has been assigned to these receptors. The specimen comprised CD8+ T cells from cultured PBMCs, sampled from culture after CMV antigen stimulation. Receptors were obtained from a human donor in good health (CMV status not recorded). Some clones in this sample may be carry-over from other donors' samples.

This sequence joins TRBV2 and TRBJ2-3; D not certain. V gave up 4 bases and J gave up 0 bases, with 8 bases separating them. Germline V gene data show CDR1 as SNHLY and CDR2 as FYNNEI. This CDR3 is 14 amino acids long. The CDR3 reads CASSVGSSTDTQYF. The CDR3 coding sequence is TGTGCCAGCAGTGTTGGCAGTAGCACAGATACGCAGTATTTT. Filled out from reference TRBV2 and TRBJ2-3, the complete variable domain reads EPEVTQTPSHQVTQMGQEVILRCVPISNHLYFYWYRQILGQKVEFLVSFYNNEISEKSEIFDDQFSVERPDGSNFTLKIRSTKLEDSAMYFCASSVGSSTDTQYFGPGTRLTVL.

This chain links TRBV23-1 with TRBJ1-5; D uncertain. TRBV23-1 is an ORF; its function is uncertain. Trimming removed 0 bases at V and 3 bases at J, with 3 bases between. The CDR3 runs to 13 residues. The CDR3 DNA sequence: TGCGCCAGCAGTCAATCCGTCAATCAGCCCCAGCATTTT. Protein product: CASSQSVNQPQHF.

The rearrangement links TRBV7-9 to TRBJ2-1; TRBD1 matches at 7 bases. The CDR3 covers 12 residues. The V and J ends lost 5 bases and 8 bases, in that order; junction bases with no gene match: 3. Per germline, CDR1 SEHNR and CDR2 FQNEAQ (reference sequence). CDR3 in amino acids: CASSPRGYEQFF. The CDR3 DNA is TGTGCCAGCAGCCCCAGGGGGTATGAGCAGTTCTTC.

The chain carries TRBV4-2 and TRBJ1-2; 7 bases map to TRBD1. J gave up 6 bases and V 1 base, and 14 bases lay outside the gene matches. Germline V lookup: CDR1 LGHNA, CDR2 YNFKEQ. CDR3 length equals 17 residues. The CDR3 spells CASSQVEPPTGIHGYTF. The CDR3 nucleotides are TGTGCCAGCAGCCAAGTGGAGCCTCCGACAGGGATTCATGGCTACACCTTC.

The CDR3 bases are TGTGCCAGCAGTTTATATGGGGGACAGAACACTGAAGCTTTCTTT. It is translated as CASSLYGGQNTEAFF. The chain joins TRBV28 to TRBJ1-1; D perhaps matches TRBD1 (6 bases). The CDR3 runs 15 residues. Trimming removed 1 base at V and 1 base at J, with 10 bases between. Germline V gene data show CDR1 as MDHEN and CDR2 as SYDVKM.

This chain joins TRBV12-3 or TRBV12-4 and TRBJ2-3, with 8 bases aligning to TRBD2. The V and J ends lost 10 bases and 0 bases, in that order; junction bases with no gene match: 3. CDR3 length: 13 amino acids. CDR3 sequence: CATLAESTDTQYF. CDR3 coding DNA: TGTGCCACACTAGCGGAAAGCACAGATACGCAGTATTTT.

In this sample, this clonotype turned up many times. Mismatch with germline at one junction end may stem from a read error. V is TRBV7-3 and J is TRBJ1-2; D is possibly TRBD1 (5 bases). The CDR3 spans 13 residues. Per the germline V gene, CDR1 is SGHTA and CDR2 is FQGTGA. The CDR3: CASSPDARAPPNF. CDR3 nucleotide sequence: TGTGCCAGCAGCCCTGATGCCAGGGCGCCTCCCAACTTC.

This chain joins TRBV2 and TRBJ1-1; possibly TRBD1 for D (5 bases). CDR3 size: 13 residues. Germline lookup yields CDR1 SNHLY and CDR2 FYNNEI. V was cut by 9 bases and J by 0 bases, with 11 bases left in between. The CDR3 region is CASGEGMNTEAFF. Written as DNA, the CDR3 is TGTGCCAGTGGGGAGGGGATGAACACTGAAGCTTTCTTT.

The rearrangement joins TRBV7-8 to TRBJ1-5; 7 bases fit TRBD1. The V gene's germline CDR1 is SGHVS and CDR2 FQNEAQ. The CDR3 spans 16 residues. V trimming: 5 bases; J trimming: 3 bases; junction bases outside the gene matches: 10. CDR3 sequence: CASSLSGRGINQPQHF. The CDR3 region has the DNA TGTGCCAGCAGCCTATCAGGCAGGGGGATCAATCAGCCCCAGCATTTT.

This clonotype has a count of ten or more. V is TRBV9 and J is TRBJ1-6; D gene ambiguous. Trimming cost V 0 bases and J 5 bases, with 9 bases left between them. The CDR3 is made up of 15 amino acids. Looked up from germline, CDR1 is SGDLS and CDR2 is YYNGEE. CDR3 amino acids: CASSVGLLNNSPLHF. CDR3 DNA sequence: TGTGCCAGCAGCGTAGGTCTCCTAAATAATTCACCCCTCCACTTT.

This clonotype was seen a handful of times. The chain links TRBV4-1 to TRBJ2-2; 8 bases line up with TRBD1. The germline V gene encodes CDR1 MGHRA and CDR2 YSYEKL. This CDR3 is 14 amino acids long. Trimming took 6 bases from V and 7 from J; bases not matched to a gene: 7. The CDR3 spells CASSHGQGGGELFF. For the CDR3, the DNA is TGCGCCAGCAGTCACGGACAGGGAGGCGGGGAGCTGTTTTTT.

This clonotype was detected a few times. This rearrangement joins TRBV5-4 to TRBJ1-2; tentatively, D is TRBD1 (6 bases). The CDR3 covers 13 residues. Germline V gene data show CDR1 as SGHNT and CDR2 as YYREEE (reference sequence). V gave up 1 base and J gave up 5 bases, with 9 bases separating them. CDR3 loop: CASSLWGQYGYTF. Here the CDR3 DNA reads TGTGCCAGCAGCTTGTGGGGGCAGTATGGCTACACCTTC.

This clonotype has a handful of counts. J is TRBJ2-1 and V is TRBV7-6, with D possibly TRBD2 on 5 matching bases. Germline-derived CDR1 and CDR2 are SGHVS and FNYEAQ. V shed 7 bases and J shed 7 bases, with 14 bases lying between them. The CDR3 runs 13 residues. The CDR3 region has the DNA TGTGCCAGCACCCTGGGGTCGGGGAATGAGCAGTTCTTC. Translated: CASTLGSGNEQFF.

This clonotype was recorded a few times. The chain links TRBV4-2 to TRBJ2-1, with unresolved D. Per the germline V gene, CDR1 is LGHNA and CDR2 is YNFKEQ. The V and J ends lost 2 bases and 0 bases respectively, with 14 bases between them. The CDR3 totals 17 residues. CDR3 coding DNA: TGTGCCAGCAGCCAACACCCGTCGACAAACTCCTACAATGAGCAGTTCTTC. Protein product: CASSQHPSTNSYNEQFF.

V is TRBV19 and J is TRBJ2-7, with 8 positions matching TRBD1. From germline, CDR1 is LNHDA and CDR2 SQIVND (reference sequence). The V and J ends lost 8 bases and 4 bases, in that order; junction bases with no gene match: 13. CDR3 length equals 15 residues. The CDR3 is CASGLAGGGLYEQYF. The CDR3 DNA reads TGTGCCAGTGGCCTGGCAGGGGGCGGATTGTACGAGCAGTACTTC.

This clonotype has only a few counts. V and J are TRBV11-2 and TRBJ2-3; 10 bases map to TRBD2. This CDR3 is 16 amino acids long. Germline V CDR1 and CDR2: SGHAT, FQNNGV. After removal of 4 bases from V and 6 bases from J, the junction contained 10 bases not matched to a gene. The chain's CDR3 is CASSSRHSGGSDTQYF. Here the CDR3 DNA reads TGTGCCAGCAGCTCCAGACATAGCGGGGGGTCTGATACGCAGTATTTT. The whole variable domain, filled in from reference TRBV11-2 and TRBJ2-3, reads EAGVAQSPRYKIIEKRQSVAFWCNPISGHATLYWYQQILGQGPKLLIQFQNNGVVDDSQLPKDRFSAERLKGVDSTLKIQPAKLEDSAVYLCASSSRHSGGSDTQYFGPGTRLTVL.

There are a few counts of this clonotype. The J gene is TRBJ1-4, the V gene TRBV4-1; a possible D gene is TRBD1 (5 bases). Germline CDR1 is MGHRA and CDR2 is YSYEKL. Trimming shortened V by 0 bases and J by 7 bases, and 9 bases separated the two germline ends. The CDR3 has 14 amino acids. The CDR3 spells CASSQDGGFEKLFF. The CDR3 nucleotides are TGCGCCAGCAGCCAAGACGGGGGGTTTGAAAAACTGTTTTTT.

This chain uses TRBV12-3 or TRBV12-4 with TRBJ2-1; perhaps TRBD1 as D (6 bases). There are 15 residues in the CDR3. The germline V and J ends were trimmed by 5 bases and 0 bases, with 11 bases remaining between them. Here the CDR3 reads CASSGQLSSYNEQFF. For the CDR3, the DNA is TGTGCCAGCAGTGGACAGCTTAGCTCCTACAATGAGCAGTTCTTC.

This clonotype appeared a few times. This chain's CDR3 is CASSPSGTRSYNEQFF. CDR3 coding DNA: TGTGCCAGCAGTCCCTCAGGGACCCGCTCCTACAATGAGCAGTTCTTC. The chain carries TRBV27 and TRBJ2-1; TRBD1 or TRBD2 may be the D gene (5 bases each). CDR1 is MNHEY, CDR2 SMNVEV, per germline (reference sequence). The V gene lost 5 bases and the J gene lost 0 bases, with 14 bases spanning the gap. The CDR3 is 16 residues long.

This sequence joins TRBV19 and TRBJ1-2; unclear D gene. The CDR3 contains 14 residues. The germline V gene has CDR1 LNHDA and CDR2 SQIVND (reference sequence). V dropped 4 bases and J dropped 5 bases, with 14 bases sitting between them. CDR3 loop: CASSTPTADYGYTF. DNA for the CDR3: TGTGCCAGTAGTACCCCCACAGCGGATTATGGCTACACCTTC.

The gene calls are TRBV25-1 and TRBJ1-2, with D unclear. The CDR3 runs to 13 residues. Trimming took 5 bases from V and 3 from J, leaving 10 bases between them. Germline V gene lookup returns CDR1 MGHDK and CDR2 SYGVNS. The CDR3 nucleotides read TGTGCCAGCAGTCCGGGATTATACTATGGCTACACCTTC. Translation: CASSPGLYYGYTF.

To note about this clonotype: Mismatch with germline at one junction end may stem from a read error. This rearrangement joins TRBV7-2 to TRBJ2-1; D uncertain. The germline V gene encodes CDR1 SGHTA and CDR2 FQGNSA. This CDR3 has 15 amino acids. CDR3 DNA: TGTGCCAGCAGCCTACTAAGGAGCTCCTACAATGGGCAGTTCTTC. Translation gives CASSLLRSSYNGQFF.

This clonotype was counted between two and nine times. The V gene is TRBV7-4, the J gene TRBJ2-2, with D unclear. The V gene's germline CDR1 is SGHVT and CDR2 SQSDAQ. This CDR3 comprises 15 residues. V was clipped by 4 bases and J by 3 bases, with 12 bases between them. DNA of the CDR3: TGTGCCAGCAGCTCCAATATGCCCCACACCGGGGAGCTGTTTTTT. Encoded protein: CASSSNMPHTGELFF.

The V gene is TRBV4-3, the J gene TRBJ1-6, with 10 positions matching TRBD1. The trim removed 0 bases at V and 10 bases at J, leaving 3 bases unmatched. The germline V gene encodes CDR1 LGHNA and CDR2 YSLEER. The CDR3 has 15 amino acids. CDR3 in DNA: TGCGCCAGCAGCCAAGAAGGACAGGGGGTATCACCCCTCCACTTT. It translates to CASSQEGQGVSPLHF.

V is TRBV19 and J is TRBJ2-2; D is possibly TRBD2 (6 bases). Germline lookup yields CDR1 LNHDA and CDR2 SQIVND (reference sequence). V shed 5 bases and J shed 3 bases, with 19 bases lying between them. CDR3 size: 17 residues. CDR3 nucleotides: TGTGCCAGTAGTGCGGGGCCCTATTTAGGGGACACCGGGGAGCTGTTTTTT. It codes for CASSAGPYLGDTGELFF. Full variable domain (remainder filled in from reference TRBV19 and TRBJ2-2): DGGITQSPKYLFRKEGQNVTLSCEQNLNHDAMYWYRQDPGQGLRLIYYSQIVNDFQKGDIAEGYSVSREKKESFPLTVTSAQKNPTAFYLCASSAGPYLGDTGELFFGEGSRLTVL.

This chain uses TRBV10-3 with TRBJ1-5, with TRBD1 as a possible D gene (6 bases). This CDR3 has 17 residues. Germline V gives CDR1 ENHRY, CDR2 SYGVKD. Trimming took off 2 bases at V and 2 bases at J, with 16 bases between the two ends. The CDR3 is CAISERPGEYRNQPQHF. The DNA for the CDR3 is TGTGCCATCAGTGAGCGACCAGGGGAATATCGCAATCAGCCCCAGCATTTT.

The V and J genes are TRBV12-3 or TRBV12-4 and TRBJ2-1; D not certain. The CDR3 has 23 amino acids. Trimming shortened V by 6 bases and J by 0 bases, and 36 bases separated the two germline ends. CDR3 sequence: CASRSSVVGPLGRARSSYNEQFF. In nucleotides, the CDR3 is TGTGCCAGCAGATCCTCGGTAGTAGGTCCCCTAGGACGGGCCAGGAGCTCCTACAATGAGCAGTTCTTC.

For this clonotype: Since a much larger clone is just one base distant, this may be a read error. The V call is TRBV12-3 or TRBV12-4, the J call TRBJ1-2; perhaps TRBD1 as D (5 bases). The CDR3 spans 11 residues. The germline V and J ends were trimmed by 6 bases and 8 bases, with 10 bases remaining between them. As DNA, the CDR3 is TGTGCCAGCAGATGGGGGACGGGCTACACCTTC. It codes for CASRWGTGYTF.

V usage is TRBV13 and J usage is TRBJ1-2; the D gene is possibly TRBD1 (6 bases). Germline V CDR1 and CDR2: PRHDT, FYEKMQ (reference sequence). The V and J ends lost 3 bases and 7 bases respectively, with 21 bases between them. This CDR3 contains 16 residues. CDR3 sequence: CASSFGQIGTGGGYTF. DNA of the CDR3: TGTGCCAGCAGCTTCGGACAGATCGGGACTGGTGGTGGCTACACCTTC. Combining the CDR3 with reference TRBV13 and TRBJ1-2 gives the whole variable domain AAGVIQSPRHLIKEKRETATLKCYPIPRHDTVYWYQQGPGQDPQFLISFYEKMQSDKGSIPDRFSAQQFSDYHSELNMSSLELGDSALYFCASSFGQIGTGGGYTFGSGTRLTVV.

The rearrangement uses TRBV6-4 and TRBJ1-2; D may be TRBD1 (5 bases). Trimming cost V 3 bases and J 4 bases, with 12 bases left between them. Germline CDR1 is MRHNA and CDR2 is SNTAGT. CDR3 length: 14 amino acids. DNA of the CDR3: TGTGCCAGCAGTGATACAGGACGGAGCTATGGCTACACCTTC. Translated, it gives CASSDTGRSYGYTF.